The clone carrying this TCR beta chain was detected ten times or more. This specimen belongs to a study of T cell repertoires in cytomegalovirus infection. TCRdb itself ran the reads through MiXCR, one entry per CDR3 protein. The sample consists of 300,000 to 400,000 distinct CDR3 sequences, over 7.5% of them appearing once. The CDR3 loop spans 18 amino acids. CDR1 is LGHNT, CDR2 FRNRAP, per germline. Germline trimming cut 3 bases from V and 0 bases from J; bases unmatched to any gene: 9. V is TRBV12-5 and J is TRBJ2-3; 10 nucleotides match TRBD2. The TCR originated in a human donor in good health (CMV status not recorded). Some clones in this sample may be carry-over from other donors' samples. Material: PBMCs. The CDR3 loop reads CASGFFISGGTSTDTQYF. For the CDR3, the DNA is TGTGCTAGTGGTTTTTTTATTAGCGGGGGGACTAGCACAGATACGCAGTATTTT.